The 16 T cell receptor beta chains given below trace back to one sample, sequenced in a study of T cell responses to AZD1222 COVID-19 vaccine. Assay: immunoSEQ multiplex PCR; the TCRdb copy retains only in-frame clones and omits some. The sample includes 95,000 to 110,000 clones, 89% seen only once; the top ten take approximately 7%. The specimen comprised peripheral blood, sampled on day 0 of AZD1222 vaccination. These receptors all come from an adult in good health.

The chain couples TRBV5-1 to TRBJ2-7; no firm D call. The V and J ends lost 3 bases and 4 bases respectively, with 17 bases between them. CDR3 length: 15 residues. The germline CDR1 and CDR2 sequences are SGHRS and YFSETQ. CDR3 DNA: TGCGCCAGCAGCTCTCCGGGCCCCGGTGGGTACGAGCAGTACTTC. Translating gives CASSSPGPGGYEQYF.

As concerns this clone: One junction end does not reproduce the germline sequence, and a read error may be involved. The chain has TRBV5-1 and TRBJ2-1; 7 bases map to TRBD1. CDR1 is SGHRS and CDR2 is YFSETQ in the germline V gene. The CDR3 consists of 17 residues. CDR3 DNA sequence: TGCGCCAGCAGGTTGGGCCCGGCGGACAGGTCCTACAATGAGCAGTTCTTC. Amino acid sequence: CASRLGPADRSYNEQFF.

This rearrangement joins TRBV5-5 to TRBJ2-7; D could derive from TRBD1 or TRBD2 (7 bases each). Between the trimmed V and J ends, which lost 6 bases and 4 bases, there was a span of 17 bases. The CDR3 consists of 14 residues. Germline V gene lookup returns CDR1 SGHKS and CDR2 YYEKEE (reference sequence). CDR3 bases: TGTGCCAGCACACCTGCAGCGGGACAGTACGAGCAGTACTTC. Its translation: CASTPAAGQYEQYF.

The CDR3 reads CASSPFGGGNYGYTF. CDR3 nucleotide sequence: TGTGCCAGCAGTCCCTTTGGGGGGGGGAACTATGGCTACACCTTC. The chain couples TRBV27 to TRBJ1-2; a weak D match, TRBD1 (5 bases). This CDR3 has 15 amino acids. Trimming removed 5 bases from V and 2 bases from J, with 15 bases in between. Germline CDR1 reads MNHEY; CDR2 reads SMNVEV (reference sequence).

This clone was seen once. This rearrangement joins TRBV4-1 to TRBJ2-7; 9 positions match TRBD2. Germline CDR1 and CDR2: MGHRA and YSYEKL. The CDR3 is 16 amino acids. V shed 4 bases and J 0 bases; nucleotides not matched to a gene: 7. In DNA, the CDR3 is TGCGCCAGCAGCCTCCGACTAGCGGAGAACTCCTACGAGCAGTACTTC. It translates to CASSLRLAENSYEQYF.

This chain joins TRBV9 and TRBJ2-2, with D maybe TRBD2 (5 bases). The CDR3 contains 14 residues. Trimming pared 3 bases from V and 4 bases from J, leaving 10 bases between. Germline V CDR1 and CDR2: SGDLS, YYNGEE. The CDR3 region has the DNA TGTGCCAGCAGCGGCCCGGGGTTCACCGGGGAGCTGTTTTTT. Translation: CASSGPGFTGELFF.

This rearrangement joins TRBV15 to TRBJ2-7; 12 bases are shared with TRBD1. Per germline, CDR1 LNHNV and CDR2 YYDKDF (reference sequence). This CDR3 has 18 residues. The V gene end was trimmed by 0 bases and the J gene end by 3 bases; junction bases not matched to a gene: 9. This chain's CDR3 is CATSRDRDRGRVGYEQYF. DNA for the CDR3: TGTGCCACCAGCAGAGATCGGGACAGGGGGCGCGTCGGCTACGAGCAGTACTTC.

This chain joins TRBV30 and TRBJ1-5; possibly TRBD1 for D (5 bases). The germline V gene has CDR1 GTSNPN and CDR2 SVGIG (reference sequence). The CDR3 consists of 13 residues. V lost 1 base to trimming and J lost 6 bases, with 10 bases between them. The chain's CDR3 is CAWSAQGGQPQHF. The CDR3 coding sequence is TGTGCCTGGAGTGCCCAGGGCGGTCAGCCCCAGCATTTT.

The rearrangement uses TRBV30 and TRBJ2-2; no definite D call. Germline CDR1 GTSNPN, CDR2 SVGIG (reference sequence). V lost 0 bases and J 5 bases, leaving 13 bases between the germline ends. This CDR3 spans 15 amino acids. CDR3: CAWSVKKTRTGELFF. Here the CDR3 DNA reads TGTGCCTGGAGTGTAAAGAAAACAAGGACCGGGGAGCTGTTTTTT.

CDR3 in DNA: TGCGCCAGCAACCCTGGACAGGGCTTGAACACTGAAGCTTTCTTT. Protein: CASNPGQGLNTEAFF. The chain has TRBV5-1 and TRBJ1-1; TRBD1 matches at 8 bases. Germline CDR1 is SGHRS and CDR2 is YFSETQ. V was pared by 6 bases and J by 0 bases, with 7 bases of the junction left unmatched. CDR3 size: 15 residues.

The CDR3 loop is CASSPPTGAQVGGYTF. The CDR3 DNA reads TGTGCCAGCAGCCCCCCCACAGGGGCCCAAGTAGGTGGCTACACCTTC. The chain carries TRBV9 and TRBJ1-2, with 7 nucleotides matching TRBD1. Unmatched junction bases numbered 16, after V lost 4 bases and J lost 7 bases. The CDR3 covers 16 residues. CDR1 and CDR2 (germline): SGDLS, YYNGEE.

The chain joins TRBV9 to TRBJ2-2, with 7 bases that match TRBD2. There are 15 residues in the CDR3. Trimming took 4 bases from V and 3 from J; bases not matched to a gene: 6. The germline CDR1 and CDR2 sequences are SGDLS and YYNGEE. The CDR3 DNA reads as TGTGCCAGCAGCCCGAGGGAGGGGTACACCGGGGAGCTGTTTTTT. It specifies CASSPREGYTGELFF.

CDR3 amino acids: CATSDFRGEQFF. The CDR3 DNA reads TGTGCCACCAGTGATTTTAGGGGTGAGCAGTTCTTC. V is TRBV24-1 and J is TRBJ2-1, with TRBD1 as a possible D gene (5 bases). V lost 1 base to trimming and J lost 9 bases, with 6 bases between them. This CDR3 is 12 amino acids long. Germline V CDR1 and CDR2: KGHDR, SFDVKD.

The chain is built from TRBV5-1 and TRBJ2-7; 7 nucleotides line up with TRBD1. This CDR3 region has 15 residues. Germline CDR1 and CDR2: SGHRS and YFSETQ. With V trimmed by 4 bases and J by 0 bases, 7 bases remained unmatched. As DNA, the CDR3 is TGCGCCAGCAGCGTAGGGGGCAGGGTCTCCTACGAGCAGTACTTC. Encoded protein: CASSVGGRVSYEQYF.

This clone was seen only once. V usage is TRBV30 and J usage is TRBJ2-7, with 13 bases identical to TRBD2. From germline, CDR1 is GTSNPN and CDR2 SVGIG (reference sequence). This CDR3 contains 14 residues. V lost 1 base to trimming and J lost 8 bases; unmatched junction nucleotides: 5. The CDR3 is CAWSGPTSGRQQYF. DNA for the CDR3: TGTGCCTGGAGTGGCCCGACTAGCGGGAGGCAGCAGTACTTC.

The table lists this clone with a count of one. V gene TRBV2 combines with J gene TRBJ1-5, with D unresolved. Deletions cut 4 bases from V and 1 base from J, with 14 bases between. The CDR3 has 16 residues. Germline lookup yields CDR1 SNHLY and CDR2 FYNNEI. CDR3 nucleotide sequence: TGTGCCAGCAGTGTGCGGGGTCCGGGGAGCAATCAGCCCCAGCATTTT. This codes for CASSVRGPGSNQPQHF.